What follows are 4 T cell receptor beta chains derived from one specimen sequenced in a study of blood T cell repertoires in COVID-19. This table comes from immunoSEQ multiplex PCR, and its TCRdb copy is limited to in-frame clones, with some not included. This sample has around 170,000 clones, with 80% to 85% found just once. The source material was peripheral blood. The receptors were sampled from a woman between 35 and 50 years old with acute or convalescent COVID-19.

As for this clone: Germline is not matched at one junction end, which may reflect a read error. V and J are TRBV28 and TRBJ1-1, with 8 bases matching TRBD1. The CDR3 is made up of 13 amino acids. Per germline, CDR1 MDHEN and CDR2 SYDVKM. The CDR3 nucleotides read TGTGCCACCGAGACAGGGGTGAACGCTGAAGCTTTCTTT. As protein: CATETGVNAEAFF. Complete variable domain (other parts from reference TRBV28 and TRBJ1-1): DVKVTQSSRYLVKRTGEKVFLECVQDMDHENMFWYRQDPGLGLRLIYFSYDVKMKEKGDIPEGYSVSREKKERFSLILESASTNQTSMYLCATETGVNAEAFFGQGTRLTVV.

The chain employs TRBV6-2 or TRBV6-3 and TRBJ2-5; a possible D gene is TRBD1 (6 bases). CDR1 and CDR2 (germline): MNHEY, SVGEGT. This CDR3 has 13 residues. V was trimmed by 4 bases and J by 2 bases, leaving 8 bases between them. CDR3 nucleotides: TGTGCCAGCAGTTCCGGACAGCAAGAGACCCAGTACTTC. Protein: CASSSGQQETQYF.

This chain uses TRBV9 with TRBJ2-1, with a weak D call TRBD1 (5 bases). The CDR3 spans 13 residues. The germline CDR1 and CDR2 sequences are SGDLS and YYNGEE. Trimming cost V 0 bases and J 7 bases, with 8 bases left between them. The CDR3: CASSVVGQNEQFF. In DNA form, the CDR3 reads TGTGCCAGCAGCGTAGTCGGACAAAATGAGCAGTTCTTC.

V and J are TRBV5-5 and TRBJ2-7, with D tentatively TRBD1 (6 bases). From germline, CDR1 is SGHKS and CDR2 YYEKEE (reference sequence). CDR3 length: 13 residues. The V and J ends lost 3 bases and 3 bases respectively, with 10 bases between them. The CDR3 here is CASSWGTHYEQYF. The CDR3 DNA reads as TGTGCCAGCAGCTGGGGGACACACTACGAGCAGTACTTC.